This T cell receptor (beta chain) is drawn from a study of blood T cell repertoires in COVID-19. For the study at large: Samples taken during acute and convalescent COVID-19 were collected in the United States, Italy and Spain. Sources were T cells, B-cell-depleted T cells, or PBMCs; the material itself was cDNA or gDNA.

The authors' processing: It was from reference gene primer amplification that nucleated cell counts were estimated. The assay was immunoSEQ multiplex PCR, and TCRdb's table has in-frame clones only and misses some. That table furnishes V, J and clone size, whereas the DNA furnished D and trimming. Of about 190,000 clones in the sample, 90% were seen once. The sample holds one count of this clone. V was pared by 3 bases and J by 10 bases, with 11 bases of the junction left unmatched. The CDR3 spans 16 residues. Germline CDR1 is MGHRA and CDR2 is YSYEKL. The chain recombines TRBV4-1 with TRBJ1-6; 8 positions agree with TRBD1. Sequenced material: peripheral blood. The TCR sequence derives from a middle-aged man with acute or convalescent COVID-19. The CDR3 DNA is TGCGCCAGCAGCCATATCAGGACAGGGACAAAATCACCCCTCCACTTT. This translates into CASSHIRTGTKSPLHF.